The 21 T cell receptor beta chains in this list originate from one sample, sequenced in a study of T cells in Graves' hyperthyroidism and ophthalmopathy. The investigators amplified TCR beta CDR3 regions from RNA transcripts. Researchers ran a first-round RT-PCR on the TCR CDR3 using the HTBI primer set. TCRdb used MiXCR to reprocess the multiplex PCR reads, holding one entry per CDR3 protein. Of approximately 560,000 distinct CDR3 sequences in the sample, just over 45% were seen once. The sample was peripheral blood or thyroid tissue (not recorded which). These TCRs come from a woman under 30 with Graves' hyperthyroidism.

This chain joins TRBV2 and TRBJ1-4; 9 bases match TRBD1. The J segment lost 8 bases and the V segment lost 4 bases, leaving 8 bases of the junction unmatched. The CDR3 loop spans 15 amino acids. CDR1 SNHLY and CDR2 FYNNEI come from the germline V gene. CDR3 sequence: CASSAGTGRHEKLFF. In nucleotides, the CDR3 is TGTGCCAGCAGTGCCGGGACAGGGCGCCACGAAAAACTGTTTTTT.

This clonotype was seen just once. The chain recombines TRBV7-6 with TRBJ1-5; 7 bases fit TRBD1. The CDR3 runs to 17 residues. V dropped 5 bases and J dropped 4; count of bases not matched to a gene: 14. CDR1 SGHVS and CDR2 FNYEAQ come from the germline V gene. In nucleotides, the CDR3 is TGTGCCAGCAGCCTACGACCCGACAGGGCCTCTAATCAGCCCCAGCATTTT. Translation: CASSLRPDRASNQPQHF.

This clonotype was picked up a small number of times. The chain links TRBV20-1 to TRBJ1-5; D is possibly TRBD1 (5 bases). The V gene lost 4 bases and the J gene lost 1 base, with 14 bases spanning the gap. Germline loops: CDR1 DFQATT, CDR2 SNEGSKA (reference sequence). The CDR3 spans 15 residues. The CDR3 here is CSAIPGPSSNQPQHF. The CDR3 DNA reads TGCAGTGCTATACCGGGACCCTCCAGCAATCAGCCCCAGCATTTT.

This clonotype was recorded at least ten times. The CDR3 sequence is CASSLVESHEQYF. Here the CDR3 DNA reads TGTGCCAGCAGCTTAGTCGAGAGCCACGAGCAGTACTTC. The V and J genes are TRBV7-6 and TRBJ2-7; D gene ambiguous. CDR3 size: 13 residues. Trimming took off 1 base at V and 5 bases at J, with 9 bases between the two ends. The germline V gene has CDR1 SGHVS and CDR2 FNYEAQ.

The rearrangement links TRBV12-3 or TRBV12-4 to TRBJ1-1; a weak D match, TRBD1 (5 bases). V dropped 2 bases and J dropped 10 bases, with 11 bases sitting between them. CDR3 length: 12 amino acids. The CDR3 DNA follows: TGTGCCAGCAGTTTAAACGGGGCTTCAGCTTTCTTT. Its protein is CASSLNGASAFF.

The CDR3 sequence: CATSDPGGDTGELFF. The CDR3 DNA reads as TGTGCCACCAGTGATCCGGGGGGAGACACCGGGGAGCTGTTTTTT. The J gene is TRBJ2-2, the V gene TRBV24-1; 7 bases map to TRBD2. The CDR3 has 15 amino acids. Germline V gene sequence: CDR1 KGHDR, CDR2 SFDVKD. The V gene end was trimmed by 3 bases and the J gene end by 3 bases; junction bases not matched to a gene: 3.

The rearrangement uses TRBV11-2 and TRBJ1-5, with TRBD1 as a possible D gene (5 bases). The V and J ends lost 0 bases and 7 bases respectively, with 10 bases between them. The CDR3 is 14 amino acids. Germline V gene lookup returns CDR1 SGHAT and CDR2 FQNNGV. The CDR3, as DNA: TGTGCCAGCAGCTTAGACACAGGTTGGCAGCCCCAGCATTTT. As protein: CASSLDTGWQPQHF.

The chain is built from TRBV12-3 or TRBV12-4 and TRBJ2-7; the D call may be TRBD1 or TRBD2 (5 bases each). The V end lost 6 bases, the J end lost 2 bases, and 11 bases lay between the germline ends. The CDR3 is 13 residues long. This chain's CDR3 is CASRGPLTYEQYF. CDR3 bases: TGTGCCAGCAGGGGACCCCTAACCTACGAGCAGTACTTC.

The chain has TRBV2 and TRBJ1-5; a weak D match, TRBD1 (5 bases). This CDR3 has 14 residues. V lost 7 bases to trimming and J lost 1 base, with 11 bases between them. Germline values: CDR1 SNHLY, CDR2 FYNNEI. The CDR3 DNA reads as TGTGCCAGCACATCAGGGTGGAGCAATCAGCCCCAGCATTTT. Translated: CASTSGWSNQPQHF.

The table lists this clonotype with many counts. This rearrangement joins TRBV20-1 to TRBJ2-6; D is unclear. Trimming cost V 2 bases and J 0 bases, with 11 bases left between them. The germline V gene has CDR1 DFQATT and CDR2 SNEGSKA (reference sequence). This CDR3 region has 16 residues. The DNA of the CDR3 is TGCAGTGCTAGACGGCCGGCCATCTCTGGGGCCAACGTCCTGACTTTC. Encoded protein: CSARRPAISGANVLTF.

This chain connects TRBV15 to TRBJ2-2; D is possibly TRBD1 or TRBD2 (5 bases each). The CDR3 has 16 residues. The V gene lost 7 bases and the J gene lost 4 bases, with 19 bases spanning the gap. Germline CDR1 and CDR2: LNHNV and YYDKDF (reference sequence). CDR3 region: CATKFGGTAVTGELFF. The DNA of the CDR3 is TGTGCCACCAAGTTCGGTGGGACGGCAGTCACCGGGGAGCTGTTTTTT. The variable domain in full, with the rest retrieved from reference TRBV15 and TRBJ2-2, is DAMVIQNPRYQVTQFGKPVTLSCSQTLNHNVMYWYQQKSSQAPKLLFHYYDKDFNNEADTPDNFQSRRPNTSFCFLDIRSPGLGDTAMYLCATKFGGTAVTGELFFGEGSRLTVL.

This sequence joins TRBV7-2 and TRBJ1-1; no clear D gene. Germline-derived CDR1 and CDR2 are SGHTA and FQGNSA. Trimming pared 4 bases from V and 0 bases from J, leaving 9 bases between. CDR3 length: 14 residues. CDR3 coding DNA: TGTGCCAGCAGCTCCGGACTTATGAACACTGAAGCTTTCTTT. Protein product: CASSSGLMNTEAFF.

This clonotype was observed a handful of times. This rearrangement joins TRBV4-1 to TRBJ1-2, with unresolved D. The length of the CDR3 is 16 residues. Trimming took off 4 bases at V and 5 bases at J, with 20 bases between the two ends. Germline V CDR1 and CDR2: MGHRA, YSYEKL. Here the CDR3 reads CASSPEKGPQVYGYTF. In DNA form, the CDR3 reads TGCGCCAGCAGCCCTGAAAAAGGTCCCCAAGTATATGGCTACACCTTC.

Only a few counts were recorded for this clonotype. V is TRBV19 and J is TRBJ1-1; the match to TRBD1 covers 9 bases. With V trimmed by 5 bases and J by 5 bases, 6 bases remained unmatched. Germline CDR1 and CDR2: LNHDA and SQIVND (reference sequence). This CDR3 spans 14 amino acids. The CDR3 loop is CASSGGQGGTEAFF. DNA of the CDR3: TGTGCCAGTAGTGGGGGACAGGGAGGTACTGAAGCTTTCTTT. Combining the CDR3 with reference TRBV19 and TRBJ1-1 gives the whole variable domain DGGITQSPKYLFRKEGQNVTLSCEQNLNHDAMYWYRQDPGQGLRLIYYSQIVNDFQKGDIAEGYSVSREKKESFPLTVTSAQKNPTAFYLCASSGGQGGTEAFFGQGTRLTVV.

The rearrangement links TRBV7-9 to TRBJ1-1, with no clear D. This CDR3 is 13 amino acids long. Germline V gene lookup returns CDR1 SEHNR and CDR2 FQNEAQ (reference sequence). V was shortened by 7 bases and J by 3 bases, with 12 bases between the two germline ends. CDR3 residues: CASKDLLDTEAFF. As DNA, the CDR3 is TGTGCCAGCAAGGATCTACTGGACACTGAAGCTTTCTTT.

This clonotype came up a few times. The CDR3 bases are TGTGCCAGCAGCCCGGTCGGGACGGCGAACACCGGGGAGCTGTTTTTT. It yields the protein CASSPVGTANTGELFF. V usage is TRBV7-9 and J usage is TRBJ2-2; D tentatively fits TRBD1 or TRBD2 (5 bases each). CDR1 and CDR2 (germline): SEHNR, FQNEAQ (reference sequence). The CDR3 has 16 amino acids. Trimming took off 5 bases at V and 0 bases at J, with 13 bases between the two ends.

This clonotype was detected a few times. V usage is TRBV20-1 and J usage is TRBJ2-7; TRBD1 agrees at 11 bases. The J segment lost 5 bases and the V segment lost 4 bases, leaving 4 bases of the junction unmatched. From germline, CDR1 is DFQATT and CDR2 SNEGSKA (reference sequence). The CDR3 has 13 residues. CDR3 DNA: TGCAGTGCTACCTGGACAGGGGGCCACGAGCAGTACTTC. Amino acids: CSATWTGGHEQYF.

The chain recombines TRBV15 with TRBJ1-3; TRBD1 is a possible D gene (5 bases). The CDR3 has 15 amino acids. V was cut by 0 bases and J by 9 bases, with 15 bases left in between. Germline CDR1 and CDR2: LNHNV and YYDKDF (reference sequence). CDR3 sequence (DNA): TGTGCCACCAGCAGAGATCCTCAGGGCGGGGGCACCATATATTTT. Amino acids: CATSRDPQGGGTIYF.

This clonotype was counted a few times. The gene calls are TRBV9 and TRBJ2-2; the D is unclear. This CDR3 contains 13 residues. Trimming took 2 bases from V and 4 from J, leaving 6 bases between them. Germline assignment: CDR1 SGDLS and CDR2 YYNGEE. CDR3 bases: TGTGCCAGCAGCGTCACAAGCACCGGGGAGCTGTTTTTT. It translates to CASSVTSTGELFF.

The CDR3 nucleotides read TGCAGTGCTAGAGTTGAGGGTGCGGATTCACCCCTCCACTTT. This encodes CSARVEGADSPLHF. V is TRBV20-1 and J is TRBJ1-6; D ambiguous. The CDR3 is 14 amino acids. Per the germline V gene, CDR1 is DFQATT and CDR2 is SNEGSKA (reference sequence). V gave up 1 base and J gave up 8 bases, with 12 bases separating them.

This chain links TRBV10-3 with TRBJ1-6; D possibly corresponds to TRBD1 (5 bases). Germline V lookup: CDR1 ENHRY, CDR2 SYGVKD. V shed 7 bases and J shed 9 bases, with 16 bases lying between them. The CDR3 runs 14 residues. The CDR3 coding sequence is TGTGCCATCACCGAAGGGACCCAAGGTTCACCCCTCCACTTT. Translation: CAITEGTQGSPLHF.